The source of this T cell receptor beta chain is a study of blood T cell repertoires in COVID-19. V was shortened by 2 bases and J by 4 bases, with 12 bases between the two germline ends. Looked up from germline, CDR1 is MNHEY and CDR2 is SMNVEV (reference sequence). The CDR3 runs 15 residues. With regard to this clone: Distinct nucleotide sequences in the sample also encode this CDR3.

Generated by immunoSEQ multiplex PCR, the TCRdb table keeps only in-frame clones and is missing some. The data contain 200,000 to 250,000 clones, approximately 82% of them singletons. The chain links TRBV27 to TRBJ1-5; D is perhaps TRBD1 (6 bases). This clonotype originated in a woman older than 75 with acute or convalescent COVID-19. The material sequenced was peripheral blood. DNA of the CDR3: TGTGCCAGCAGTTTAGGACAGTCCCAAAATCAGCCCCAGCATTTT. It yields the protein CASSLGQSQNQPQHF.